The 29 T cell receptor beta chains below were found in one sample sequenced in a study of blood T cells in healthy people across ages (dated by TCRdb to the mid-2010s). Library prep was done by 5' RACE. A second about 7 to 11 cycle PCR used a sample-barcoded 5' primer and a J-beta primer mix. TCRdb cleaned the public reads at Q25 with fastp, built clones with MiXCR and kept in-frame beta chains. Rows merge per CDR3 protein into single entries with the most common DNA and genes. The sample table shows approximately 2,000,000 distinct CDR3 sequences, and approximately 39% are seen once. 23% of the sample comes from the top ten. The material sequenced was blood. These TCRs come from a human donor in good health.

The chain is built from TRBV28 and TRBJ2-5; D may be TRBD1 (5 bases). The CDR3 totals 15 residues. The ends were cut back, 5 bases at V and 0 bases at J, with 13 bases in the middle. The germline V gene encodes CDR1 MDHEN and CDR2 SYDVKM. The DNA for the CDR3 is TGTGCCAGCAGTCCCCTGAAAGGGGACCAAGAGACCCAGTACTTC. Its translation is CASSPLKGDQETQYF.

This clonotype was picked up a small number of times. The chain joins TRBV7-3 to TRBJ2-7; D is ambiguous. The CDR3 has 11 amino acids. The V and J ends lost 3 bases and 6 bases respectively, with 6 bases between them. CDR1 is SGHTA, CDR2 FQGTGA, per germline. Here the CDR3 reads CASSFSPEQYF. The CDR3 DNA is TGTGCCAGCAGCTTTTCCCCCGAGCAGTACTTC.

This clonotype showed up many times. The chain couples TRBV24-1 to TRBJ2-5; 10 positions agree with TRBD1. Germline CDR1 KGHDR, CDR2 SFDVKD. The CDR3 totals 15 residues. J lost 0 bases, V lost 8 bases, and 5 bases had no gene match. The CDR3 here is CATKTGTGDQETQYF. For the CDR3, the DNA is TGTGCCACCAAAACCGGGACAGGGGACCAAGAGACCCAGTACTTC.

The genes are TRBV12-3 or TRBV12-4 and TRBJ2-7; 9 nucleotides agree with TRBD1. V dropped 4 bases and J dropped 9; count of bases not matched to a gene: 13. This CDR3 is 15 amino acids long. CDR3 region: CASSSPGTGRMVQYF. The CDR3 bases are TGTGCCAGCAGTTCCCCCGGGACAGGGAGAATGGTGCAGTACTTC.

The CDR3 DNA reads as TGCAGTGCTAGACGAGTCCTGGGGACTATTAACAATGAGCAGTTCTTC. It translates to CSARRVLGTINNEQFF. The chain joins TRBV20-1 to TRBJ2-1, with 7 bases that match TRBD2. J was trimmed by 5 bases and V by 2 bases; bases with no gene match: 12. The CDR3 is 16 amino acids. CDR1 and CDR2 from the germline V gene are DFQATT and SNEGSKA (reference sequence).

The rearrangement uses TRBV25-1 and TRBJ2-5, with TRBD1 matching over 7 bases. Germline assignment: CDR1 MGHDK and CDR2 SYGVNS. The CDR3 contains 15 residues. Unmatched junction bases numbered 10, after V lost 4 bases and J lost 5 bases. CDR3: CASSGEQGIGETQYF. DNA for the CDR3: TGTGCCAGCAGTGGTGAACAGGGGATTGGGGAGACCCAGTACTTC.

This clonotype showed up just once. The gene calls are TRBV7-3 and TRBJ2-3, with a weak D call TRBD2 (6 bases). The CDR3 contains 14 residues. Germline-derived CDR1 and CDR2 are SGHTA and FQGTGA. The V end lost 5 bases, the J end lost 5 bases, and 14 bases lay between the germline ends. CDR3 in DNA: TGTGCCAGCAGCACAGTGAAGGAGGGAGATACGCAGTATTTT. Translated, it gives CASSTVKEGDTQYF.

The J gene is TRBJ1-2, the V gene TRBV6-5; 7 bases are shared with TRBD1. J lost 8 bases, V lost 5 bases, and 11 bases had no gene match. Germline V gene lookup returns CDR1 MNHEY and CDR2 SVGAGI. The CDR3 is 14 amino acids. CDR3 loop: CASSPRQGSGGYTF. In nucleotides, the CDR3 is TGTGCCAGCAGTCCACGACAGGGTTCTGGGGGCTACACCTTC.

The CDR3 loop reads CASSLNRVNQPQHF. CDR3 sequence (DNA): TGTGCCAGCAGCTTGAACAGGGTAAATCAGCCCCAGCATTTT. The chain combines TRBV13 with TRBJ1-5, with a weak D call TRBD1 (6 bases). V shed 3 bases and J shed 4 bases, with 10 bases lying between them. This CDR3 has 14 residues. Germline lookup yields CDR1 PRHDT and CDR2 FYEKMQ (reference sequence). Combining the CDR3 with reference TRBV13 and TRBJ1-5 gives the whole variable domain AAGVIQSPRHLIKEKRETATLKCYPIPRHDTVYWYQQGPGQDPQFLISFYEKMQSDKGSIPDRFSAQQFSDYHSELNMSSLELGDSALYFCASSLNRVNQPQHFGDGTRLSIL.

This chain joins TRBV7-6 and TRBJ2-6, with D unclear. This CDR3 has 16 residues. The germline gives CDR1 SGHVS, CDR2 FNYEAQ. Trimming pared 4 bases from V and 0 bases from J, leaving 10 bases between. Here the CDR3 DNA reads TGTGCCAGCAGCTCCACGGTGGACTCTGGGGCCAACGTCCTGACTTTC. Its translation: CASSSTVDSGANVLTF.

This clonotype was observed a few times. The rearrangement joins TRBV4-3 to TRBJ1-1, with D maybe TRBD1 (5 bases). This CDR3 has 16 residues. Germline values: CDR1 LGHNA, CDR2 YSLEER. Trimming shortened V by 0 bases and J by 1 base, and 12 bases separated the two germline ends. CDR3 residues: CASSQDPRRGNTEAFF. The CDR3 DNA is TGCGCCAGCAGCCAAGACCCTCGAAGGGGGAACACTGAAGCTTTCTTT.

This rearrangement joins TRBV29-1 to TRBJ2-7, with D unclear. The germline V gene encodes CDR1 SQVTM and CDR2 ANQGSEA. Trimming took off 8 bases at V and 0 bases at J, with 11 bases between the two ends. This CDR3 is built from 12 residues. The chain's CDR3 is CSISMSSYEQYF. The CDR3 DNA is TGCAGCATATCGATGAGCTCCTACGAGCAGTACTTC.

V gene TRBV12-3 or TRBV12-4 combines with J gene TRBJ2-5; weak D call: TRBD1 (6 bases). The V gene lost 6 bases and the J gene lost 13 bases, with 18 bases spanning the gap. The CDR3 loop spans 12 amino acids. As DNA, the CDR3 is TGTGCCAGCAGCCTCCCTAGACAGGCGGCGTACTTC. It encodes CASSLPRQAAYF.

This clonotype was picked up a small number of times. The chain combines TRBV7-7 with TRBJ2-5, with D perhaps matching TRBD2 (5 bases). The V gene lost 5 bases and the J gene lost 4 bases, with 14 bases spanning the gap. The CDR3 totals 14 residues. The germline V gene has CDR1 SSHAT and CDR2 FNYEAQ (reference sequence). The CDR3 DNA is TGTGCCAGCAGCGCGTCGGCCGCGGGAGAGACCCAGTACTTC. Amino acids: CASSASAAGETQYF.

Written as DNA, the CDR3 is TGTGCCACCAGTGAAACCGGAACCCTAAATGAGCAGTTCTTC. Encoded protein: CATSETGTLNEQFF. This chain links TRBV24-1 with TRBJ2-1; D is undetermined. The CDR3 loop spans 14 amino acids. CDR1 and CDR2 (germline): KGHDR, SFDVKD. V shed 4 bases and J shed 7 bases, with 13 bases lying between them.

This clonotype was seen a few times. The chain links TRBV4-3 to TRBJ1-1; weak D call: TRBD1 (5 bases). Trimming cost V 5 bases and J 4 bases, with 17 bases left between them. Germline CDR1 LGHNA, CDR2 YSLEER. The CDR3 has 15 amino acids. CDR3 sequence reads: CASSYNDYGGTEAFF. The CDR3 region has the DNA TGCGCCAGCAGCTACAACGACTACGGGGGCACTGAAGCTTTCTTT.

This chain uses TRBV6-2 or TRBV6-3 with TRBJ2-7, with D hard to call. Trimming removed 8 bases at V and 2 bases at J, with 13 bases between. The CDR3 loop spans 13 amino acids. Germline V gene lookup returns CDR1 MNHEY and CDR2 SVGEGT. The CDR3 spells CASEPRQPYEQYF. In nucleotides, the CDR3 is TGTGCCAGCGAACCTCGGCAGCCCTACGAGCAGTACTTC.

V and J are TRBV20-1 and TRBJ1-4, with a tentative D call TRBD1 (5 bases). Looked up from germline, CDR1 is DFQATT and CDR2 is SNEGSKA (reference sequence). V shed 5 bases and J shed 7 bases, with 14 bases lying between them. This CDR3 is 13 amino acids long. CDR3 protein: CSAHSLGGEKLFF. The CDR3 region has the DNA TGCAGTGCTCACAGCTTGGGGGGTGAAAAACTGTTTTTT.

The table lists this clonotype with a few counts. The CDR3 DNA is TGTGCCAGCAGGGGAGAGACAGGTTCCTACGAGCAGTACTTC. Residues: CASRGETGSYEQYF. J is TRBJ2-7 and V is TRBV28, with D perhaps TRBD1 (6 bases). With 6 bases removed from V and 1 base from J, the gap between germline ends came to 13 bases. There are 14 residues in the CDR3. Germline CDR1 reads MDHEN; CDR2 reads SYDVKM.

The chain recombines TRBV7-2 with TRBJ1-2, with D unclear. In germline, CDR1 is SGHTA, CDR2 FQGNSA. The CDR3 loop spans 15 amino acids. The V end was cut by 1 base, the J end by 5 bases, with 14 bases between. The CDR3 nucleotides are TGTGCCAGCAGCTTAGTTTCTGTCGGAGAATATGGCTACACCTTC. This encodes CASSLVSVGEYGYTF.

The chain uses TRBV5-1 and TRBJ2-3, with D unclear. Germline loops: CDR1 SGHRS, CDR2 YFSETQ. The CDR3 is made up of 11 amino acids. The V gene lost 4 bases and the J gene lost 10 bases, with 10 bases spanning the gap. The CDR3 reads CASSTEVSQYF. As DNA, the CDR3 is TGCGCCAGCAGCACTGAGGTGTCGCAGTATTTT.

The rearrangement links TRBV4-3 to TRBJ2-1; TRBD1 matches at 7 bases. The junction had 17 bases not matched to a gene; V was cut back by 0 bases and J by 9 bases. Germline CDR1 reads LGHNA; CDR2 reads YSLEER. This CDR3 comprises 18 residues. CDR3 sequence reads: CASSQDPFRGNPLGEQFF. The CDR3 DNA sequence: TGCGCCAGCAGCCAAGACCCTTTCAGGGGGAACCCCTTAGGTGAGCAGTTCTTC.

The chain has TRBV7-9 and TRBJ2-7; D remains ambiguous. This CDR3 has 14 residues. Trimming took off 4 bases at V and 2 bases at J, with 12 bases between the two ends. The germline V gene encodes CDR1 SEHNR and CDR2 FQNEAQ (reference sequence). CDR3 nucleotide sequence: TGTGCCAGCAGCTCCCGCCAGAAAACCTACGAGCAGTACTTC. This codes for CASSSRQKTYEQYF.

This clonotype turned up a few times. This chain joins TRBV12-3 or TRBV12-4 and TRBJ2-1; 13 bases are shared with TRBD2. The V gene end was trimmed by 7 bases and the J gene end by 6 bases; junction bases not matched to a gene: 6. The CDR3 is 15 amino acids. The CDR3 sequence is CASTLLAGGTNEQFF. CDR3 nucleotide sequence: TGTGCCAGCACCTTACTAGCGGGGGGGACCAATGAGCAGTTCTTC.

The DNA for the CDR3 is TGTGCCAGTAGTATAGGGCCAACTTGGTCCTACGAGCAGTACTTC. Translation gives CASSIGPTWSYEQYF. This chain uses TRBV19 with TRBJ2-7, with D hard to call. The V end was cut by 1 base, the J end by 1 base, with 11 bases between. Germline V CDR1 and CDR2: LNHDA, SQIVND (reference sequence). The CDR3 contains 15 residues. Full variable domain (missing parts from reference TRBV19 and TRBJ2-7): DGGITQSPKYLFRKEGQNVTLSCEQNLNHDAMYWYRQDPGQGLRLIYYSQIVNDFQKGDIAEGYSVSREKKESFPLTVTSAQKNPTAFYLCASSIGPTWSYEQYFGPGTRLTVT.

This rearrangement joins TRBV20-1 to TRBJ2-1, with D perhaps given as TRBD1 or TRBD2 (5 bases each). The CDR3 sequence is 16 residues long. In germline, CDR1 is DFQATT, CDR2 SNEGSKA (reference sequence). The V end lost 1 base, the J end lost 5 bases, and 18 bases lay between the germline ends. In DNA form, the CDR3 reads TGCAGTGCTAGAGGAAGGGTCGGGGCCCTGGACAATGAGCAGTTCTTC. Translating it yields CSARGRVGALDNEQFF.

In this sample, this clonotype turned up a few times. The V call is TRBV29-1, the J call TRBJ2-3; a possible D gene is TRBD2 (7 bases). V was shortened by 5 bases and J by 2 bases, with 11 bases between the two germline ends. Germline V CDR1 and CDR2: SQVTM, ANQGSEA. The length of the CDR3 is 13 residues. CDR3 loop: CSVTGGFTDTQYF. The DNA of the CDR3 is TGCAGCGTTACGGGGGGCTTCACAGATACGCAGTATTTT.

This clonotype was seen more than once but under ten times. The CDR3 is CASSLGGWRLTGVSYEQYF. CDR3 DNA sequence: TGTGCCAGCAGTCTAGGAGGTTGGCGTTTAACAGGTGTCTCCTACGAGCAGTACTTC. The genes are TRBV6-1 and TRBJ2-7; TRBD1 or TRBD2 may be the D gene (5 bases each). Germline V gives CDR1 MNHNS, CDR2 SASEGT. Between the trimmed V and J ends, which lost 5 bases and 0 bases, there was a span of 26 bases. This CDR3 has 19 residues.

This chain uses TRBV12-3 or TRBV12-4 with TRBJ2-5; 8 nucleotides align to TRBD2. The CDR3 is 14 residues long. The ends lost 5 bases at V and 6 bases at J; junction bases unmatched: 8. The CDR3 loop is CASSSPGGSKTQYF. In DNA form, the CDR3 reads TGTGCCAGCAGTAGCCCGGGGGGGTCAAAGACCCAGTACTTC.